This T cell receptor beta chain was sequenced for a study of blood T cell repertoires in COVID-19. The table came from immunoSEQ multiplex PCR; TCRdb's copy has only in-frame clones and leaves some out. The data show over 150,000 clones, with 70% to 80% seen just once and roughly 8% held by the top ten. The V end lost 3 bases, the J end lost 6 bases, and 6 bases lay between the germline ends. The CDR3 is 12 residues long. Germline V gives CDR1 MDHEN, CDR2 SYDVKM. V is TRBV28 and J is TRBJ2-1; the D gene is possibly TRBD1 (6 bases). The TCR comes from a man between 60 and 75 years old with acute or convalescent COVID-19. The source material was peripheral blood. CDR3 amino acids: CASSLDSNEQFF. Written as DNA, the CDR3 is TGTGCCAGCAGTTTGGACAGCAATGAGCAGTTCTTC.